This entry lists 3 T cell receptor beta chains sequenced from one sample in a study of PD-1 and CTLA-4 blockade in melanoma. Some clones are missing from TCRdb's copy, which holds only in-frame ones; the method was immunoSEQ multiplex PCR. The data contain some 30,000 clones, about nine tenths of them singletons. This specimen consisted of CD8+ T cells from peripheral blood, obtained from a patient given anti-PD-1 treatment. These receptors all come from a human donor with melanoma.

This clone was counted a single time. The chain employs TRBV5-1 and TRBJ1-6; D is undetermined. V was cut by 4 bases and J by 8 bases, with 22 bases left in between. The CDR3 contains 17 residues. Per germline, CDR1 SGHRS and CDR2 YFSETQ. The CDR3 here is CASSGVSAGMIDSPLHF. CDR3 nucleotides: TGCGCCAGCAGCGGGGTCAGTGCTGGGATGATCGATTCACCCCTCCACTTT.

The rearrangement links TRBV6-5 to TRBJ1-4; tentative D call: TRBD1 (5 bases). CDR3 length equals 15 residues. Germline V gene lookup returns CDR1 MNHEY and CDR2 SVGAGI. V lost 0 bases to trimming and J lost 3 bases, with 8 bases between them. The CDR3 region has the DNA TGTGCCAGCAGTTACTCGGCAGGGCCTAATGAAAAACTGTTTTTT. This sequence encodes CASSYSAGPNEKLFF.

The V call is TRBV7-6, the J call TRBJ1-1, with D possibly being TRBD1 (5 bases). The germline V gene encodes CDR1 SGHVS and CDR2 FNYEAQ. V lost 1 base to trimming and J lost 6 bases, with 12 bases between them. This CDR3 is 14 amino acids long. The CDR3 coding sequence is TGTGCCAGCAGCTTAGTAATTCAGGGAGCTGAAGCTTTCTTT. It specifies CASSLVIQGAEAFF.